These 15 T cell receptor beta chains were sequenced from one sample in a study of T cell repertoires in cytomegalovirus infection. Antigens of these TCRs are unknown. One entry per CDR3 protein results from TCRdb running MiXCR on the reads. This sample yields hundreds of thousands of distinct CDR3 sequences, of which about 30% are seen a single time; about 20% belongs to the top ten. The sequencing here drew on cultured PBMCs, taken from culture after CMV antigen stimulation. Receptor source: a human donor in good health (CMV status not recorded). Some clones in this sample may be carry-over from other donors' samples.

To note about this clonotype: The junction departs from germline at one end; a sequencing error may be responsible. The V call is TRBV29-1, the J call TRBJ2-7, with D possibly being TRBD2 (7 bases). The germline V gene has CDR1 SQVTM and CDR2 ANQGSEA. The CDR3 runs 13 residues. CDR3 in DNA: TGCAGCGTTGTAGGGGGGGGCGGGAGAGTGGAGGACTTC. It translates to CSVVGGGGRVEDF.

This chain uses TRBV2 with TRBJ1-6; D gene unclear. Germline CDR1 and CDR2: SNHLY and FYNNEI. There are 15 residues in the CDR3. V was trimmed by 3 bases and J by 0 bases, leaving 6 bases between them. This CDR3 reads CASSEEGSYNSPLHF. In DNA form, the CDR3 reads TGTGCCAGCAGTGAGGAGGGCTCCTATAATTCACCCCTCCACTTT.

The chain couples TRBV5-4 to TRBJ2-7; TRBD2 matches 11 bases. The CDR3 has 15 amino acids. J lost 2 bases, V lost 4 bases, and 5 bases had no gene match. Per the germline V gene, CDR1 is SGHNT and CDR2 is YYREEE (reference sequence). CDR3 sequence (DNA): TGTGCCAGCAGCCTCGGGACTAGCGGACCCTACGAGCAGTACTTC. It specifies CASSLGTSGPYEQYF.

Comment on this clonotype: Here the CDR3 omits its conserved ending phenylalanine or tryptophan, so a read error is the likely source. This sequence joins TRBV28 and TRBJ2-3; D possibly corresponds to TRBD2 (6 bases). This CDR3 contains 14 residues. V was trimmed by 7 bases and J by 4 bases, leaving 15 bases between them. The germline CDR1 and CDR2 sequences are MDHEN and SYDVKM. The CDR3 nucleotides read TGTGCCAGCATCCCGGCCGGGGGAGCAGATACGCAGTATCTT. Protein sequence: CASIPAGGADTQYL.

There are a few counts of this clonotype. This sequence joins TRBV7-9 and TRBJ2-1, with 7 bases fitting TRBD2. The V segment lost 1 base and the J segment 5 bases; nucleotides outside the gene matches: 8. This CDR3 is 16 amino acids long. Germline V lookup: CDR1 SEHNR, CDR2 FQNEAQ (reference sequence). The CDR3: CASSLGTTSADNEQFF. The CDR3 DNA follows: TGTGCCAGCAGCTTAGGTACCACTAGCGCCGACAATGAGCAGTTCTTC.

The J gene is TRBJ2-3, the V gene TRBV2; perhaps TRBD2 as D (6 bases). The CDR3 consists of 12 residues. The V gene lost 8 bases and the J gene lost 1 base, with 7 bases spanning the gap. Germline V gene sequence: CDR1 SNHLY, CDR2 FYNNEI. The CDR3 spells CASGEGTDTQYF. The CDR3 coding sequence is TGTGCCAGCGGGGAGGGCACAGATACGCAGTATTTT.

This clonotype was counted only a few times. The chain uses TRBV5-6 and TRBJ1-1; TRBD1 agrees at 7 bases. The CDR3 has 14 amino acids. The germline V gene encodes CDR1 SGHDT and CDR2 YYEEEE. Germline trimming cut 4 bases from V and 7 bases from J; bases unmatched to any gene: 10. Here the CDR3 DNA reads TGTGCCAGCAGCACCCGGACAGGATCCGGTGAAGCTTTCTTT. Translated, it gives CASSTRTGSGEAFF.

The chain uses TRBV29-1 and TRBJ1-2, with no clear D. Trimming took off 4 bases at V and 3 bases at J, with 6 bases between the two ends. Germline CDR1 reads SQVTM; CDR2 reads ANQGSEA. This CDR3 is 11 amino acids long. DNA for the CDR3: TGCAGCGTTGGGCCGGACTATGGCTACACCTTC. It translates to CSVGPDYGYTF.

This clonotype occurred many times. The chain couples TRBV7-2 to TRBJ1-2, with D unresolved. CDR3 length: 13 residues. V shed 3 bases and J shed 5 bases, with 10 bases lying between them. Germline V gives CDR1 SGHTA, CDR2 FQGNSA. CDR3 sequence (DNA): TGTGCCAGCAGCTTCCCCGGAGGATATGGCTACACCTTC. It yields the protein CASSFPGGYGYTF.

This clonotype was found a few times. The CDR3 region is CASNRDTYTEAFF. The CDR3 bases are TGTGCCAGCAACCGCGACACCTACACTGAAGCTTTCTTT. The chain carries TRBV6-2 or TRBV6-3 and TRBJ1-1; no clear D gene. The CDR3 covers 13 residues. Trimming removed 7 bases at V and 3 bases at J, with 12 bases between. Germline lookup yields CDR1 MNHEY and CDR2 SVGEGT.

The chain combines TRBV6-8 with TRBJ2-1; TRBD2 matches at 7 bases. Unmatched junction bases numbered 6, after V lost 6 bases and J lost 4 bases. This CDR3 comprises 14 residues. Germline CDR1 and CDR2: MNHGY and SAAAGT. The CDR3 bases are TGTGCCAGCAGCAAATGGGAGGGATACAATGAGCAGTTCTTC. This encodes CASSKWEGYNEQFF.

The rearrangement uses TRBV6-5 and TRBJ1-1, with D tentatively TRBD1 (6 bases). Trimming took off 7 bases at V and 1 base at J, with 16 bases between the two ends. Germline V lookup: CDR1 MNHEY, CDR2 SVGAGI. The CDR3 consists of 15 residues. In nucleotides, the CDR3 is TGTGCCAGCAACAGAGGGGGGCCGCGGAACACTGAAGCTTTCTTT. Its protein is CASNRGGPRNTEAFF.

This clonotype has more than one count but fewer than ten. This chain connects TRBV12-3 or TRBV12-4 to TRBJ2-1; possibly TRBD2 for D (6 bases). Trimming removed 8 bases at V and 1 base at J, with 9 bases between. This CDR3 has 13 amino acids. CDR3 loop: CASEEGSYNEQFF. CDR3 bases: TGTGCCAGCGAGGAGGGATCCTACAATGAGCAGTTCTTC.

This clonotype was found a few times. The chain couples TRBV5-4 to TRBJ2-7; TRBD2 matches 7 bases. Germline CDR1 reads SGHNT; CDR2 reads YYREEE (reference sequence). V was clipped by 0 bases and J by 5 bases; unmatched bases: 14. This CDR3 is 17 amino acids long. The CDR3 reads CASSLAGGGRGTHEQYF. DNA for the CDR3: TGTGCCAGCAGCTTGGCCGGGGGAGGGCGTGGGACCCACGAGCAGTACTTC.

This CDR3 reads CASSLRPGINEQFF. The DNA of the CDR3 is TGTGCCAGCAGCTTACGTCCGGGGATCAATGAGCAGTTCTTC. This sequence joins TRBV7-2 and TRBJ2-1; the D gene is possibly TRBD2 (5 bases). Trimming stripped 2 bases from V and 6 bases from J, with 11 bases between. This CDR3 region has 14 residues. Germline V gene sequence: CDR1 SGHTA, CDR2 FQGNSA. Supplemented by reference TRBV7-2 and TRBJ2-1, the full variable domain reads GAGVSQSPSNKVTEKGKDVELRCDPISGHTALYWYRQSLGQGLEFLIYFQGNSAPDKSGLPSDRFSAERTGGSVSTLTIQRTQQEDSAVYLCASSLRPGINEQFFGPGTRLTVL.